The clone carrying this T cell receptor delta chain is large in the sample. Other nucleotide sequences in the sample specify the same CDR3. TCRdb re-called clones from the reads using CATT. The data show 3,100 or so delta-chain clones, 2.6% seen once. The V end lost 0 bases, the J end lost 0 bases, and 13 bases lay between the germline ends. Germline V gene sequence: CDR1 GEAIGNYY, CDR2 EKD. The CDR3 extends over 16 amino acids. The data are from a study of gamma-delta chains in newborns, infants, children. The chain employs TRDV2 and TRDJ1; D remains ambiguous. The sample comprised blood. The origin of this receptor is a child who was a newborn, infant or young child, either healthy, febrile or measles-vaccinated (not recorded which). CDR3 sequence: CACDTVGRPYTDKLIF. In nucleotides, the CDR3 is TGTGCCTGTGACACCGTTGGGAGACCGTACACCGATAAACTCATCTTT.